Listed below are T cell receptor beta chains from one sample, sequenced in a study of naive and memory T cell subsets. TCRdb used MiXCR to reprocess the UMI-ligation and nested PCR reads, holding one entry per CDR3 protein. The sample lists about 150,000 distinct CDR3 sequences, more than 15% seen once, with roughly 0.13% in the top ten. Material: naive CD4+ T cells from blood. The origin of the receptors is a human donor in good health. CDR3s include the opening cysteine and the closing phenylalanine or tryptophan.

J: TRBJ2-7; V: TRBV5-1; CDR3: CASSFTGQGGEQYF
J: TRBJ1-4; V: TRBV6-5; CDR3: CASSYSFAGSELFF
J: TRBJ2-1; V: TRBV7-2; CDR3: CASSFSTGSYNEQFF
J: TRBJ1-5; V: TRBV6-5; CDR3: CASSYRGNQPQHF
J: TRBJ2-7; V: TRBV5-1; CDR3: CASSLGPGVPEQYF
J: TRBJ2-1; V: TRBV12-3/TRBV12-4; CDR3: CASSFTSGIENEQFF
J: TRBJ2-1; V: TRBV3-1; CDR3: CASSQAGLAGEQFF
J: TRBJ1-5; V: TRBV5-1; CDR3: CASSLGIGNQPQHF
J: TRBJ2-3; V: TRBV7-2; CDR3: CASSSGTLRGSDTQYF
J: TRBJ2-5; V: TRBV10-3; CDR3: CAIRTSGSVETQYF
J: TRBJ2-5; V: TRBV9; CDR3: CASSAASGTSGTETQYF
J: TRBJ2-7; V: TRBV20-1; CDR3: CSAYSGGSSYEQYF
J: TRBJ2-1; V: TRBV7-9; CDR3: CASSLAGGISIEQFF
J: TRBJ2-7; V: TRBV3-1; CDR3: CASSRGVGQGSYEQYF
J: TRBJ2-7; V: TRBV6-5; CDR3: CASRELAGGTSYEQYF
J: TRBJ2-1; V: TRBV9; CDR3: CASSLRPDRYNEQFF
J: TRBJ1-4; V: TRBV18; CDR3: CASSASATNEKLFF
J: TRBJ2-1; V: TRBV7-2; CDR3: CASSLVAGGLGEQFF
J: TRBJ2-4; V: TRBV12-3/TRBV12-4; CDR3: CASSLGLPRYF
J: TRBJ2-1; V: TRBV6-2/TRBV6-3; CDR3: CASRSGLAGINEQFF
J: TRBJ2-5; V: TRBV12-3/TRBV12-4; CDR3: CASRPTPGQGQETQYF
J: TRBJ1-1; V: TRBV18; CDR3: CASSPRQGNTEAFF
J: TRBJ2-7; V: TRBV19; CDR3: CASSIVRTSGRLEQYF
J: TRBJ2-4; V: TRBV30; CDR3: CACTGPKNIQYF
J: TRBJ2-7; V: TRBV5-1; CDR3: CASRRLAGVRSSYEQYF
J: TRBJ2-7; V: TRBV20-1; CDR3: CSANDGTSGDREQYF
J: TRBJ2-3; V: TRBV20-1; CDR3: CSARLGASTDTQYF
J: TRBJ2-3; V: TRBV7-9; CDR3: CASSSPDTQYF
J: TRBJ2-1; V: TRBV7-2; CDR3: CASSDPGTSGRWNEQFF
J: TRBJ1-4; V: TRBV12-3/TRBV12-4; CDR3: CASSLAVPRQEKLFF
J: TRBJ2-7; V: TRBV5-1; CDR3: CASSLASSGTGNEQYF
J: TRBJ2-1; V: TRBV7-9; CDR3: CASSLASFRNDNEQFF
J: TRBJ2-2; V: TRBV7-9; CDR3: CASSLMSTGELFF
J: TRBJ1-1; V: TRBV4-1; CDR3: CASSQRTGNTEAFF
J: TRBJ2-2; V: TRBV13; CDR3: CASSWAPTANTGELFF
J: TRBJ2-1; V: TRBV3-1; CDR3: CASSPRGLLAGLNEQFF
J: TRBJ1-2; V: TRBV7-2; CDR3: CASSLAVPDRQTNYGYTF
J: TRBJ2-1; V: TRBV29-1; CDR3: CSVVYSYNEQFF
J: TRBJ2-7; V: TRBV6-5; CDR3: CASTRDPRSGEQYF
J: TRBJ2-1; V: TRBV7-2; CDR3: CASSLERARNEQFF
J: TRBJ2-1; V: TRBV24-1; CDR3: CATSETSGRYNEQFF
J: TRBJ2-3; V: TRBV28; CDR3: CASKGGTQYF
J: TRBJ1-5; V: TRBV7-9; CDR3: CATDAGTGGADQPQHF
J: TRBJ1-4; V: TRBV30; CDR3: CAWSVGANNEKLFF
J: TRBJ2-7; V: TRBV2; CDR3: CASSVQGTYEQYF
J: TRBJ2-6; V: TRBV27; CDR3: CASKSGANVLTF
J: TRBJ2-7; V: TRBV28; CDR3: CASSLRPDPTYEQYF
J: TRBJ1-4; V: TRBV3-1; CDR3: CASSLGRVNEKLFF
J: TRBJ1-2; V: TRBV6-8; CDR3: CASRFPRRGSVGYTF
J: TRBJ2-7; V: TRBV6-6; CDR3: CASSYPRTGGSYEQYF
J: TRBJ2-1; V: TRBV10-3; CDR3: CASKVADSYNEQFF
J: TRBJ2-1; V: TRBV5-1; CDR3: CASSLGHPHSLFYNEQFF
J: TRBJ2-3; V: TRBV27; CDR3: CASSRYTDTDTQYF
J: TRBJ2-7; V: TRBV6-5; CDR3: CASSSGLAGGEKQYF
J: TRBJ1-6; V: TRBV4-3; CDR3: CASSQDAPGRYNSPLHF